A single sample gave rise to the 13 T cell receptor beta chains below, sequenced in a study of post-analysis software for immune sequencing data (dated by TCRdb to between 2015 and 2017). What the work shows at the level of the full study, not this receptor alone: Four or five TRBV segments, including TRBV5-6, TRBV5-1 and TRBV20-1, were significantly more frequent in patients than controls.

Receptor libraries were prepared by PCR. The instrument was an Illumina HiSeq 2500. Unique molecular identifiers were incorporated into TCR beta cDNA libraries to reduce PCR and sequencing biases. TCRdb cleaned the public reads at Q25 with fastp, built clones with MiXCR and kept in-frame beta chains. Identical CDR3 protein sequences are pooled into one entry, listed with their most common genes and DNA. In this sample the table shows about 810,000 distinct CDR3 sequences, 53% of which occur a single time. The top ten clonotypes cover 4.6% of the sample. These TCRs' antigens remain unknown. Sequencing was done on a sample of blood. Receptors were obtained from a girl between 5 and 17 years old with multiple sclerosis.

J is TRBJ1-2 and V is TRBV10-3; D is ambiguous. Germline V CDR1 and CDR2: ENHRY, SYGVKD. V was trimmed by 4 bases and J by 7 bases, leaving 10 bases between them. The CDR3 covers 12 residues. CDR3 in amino acids: CAISGEVVGYTF. In DNA, the CDR3 is TGTGCCATCAGTGGTGAAGTTGTTGGCTACACCTTC.

The chain joins TRBV29-1 to TRBJ2-5; TRBD1 aligns across 8 bases. The ends lost 3 bases at V and 5 bases at J; junction bases unmatched: 8. The CDR3 has 14 residues. Per germline, CDR1 SQVTM and CDR2 ANQGSEA. CDR3 sequence: CSVDSTGVSETQYF. In DNA, the CDR3 is TGCAGCGTTGATTCGACAGGGGTGTCGGAGACCCAGTACTTC.

The chain combines TRBV20-1 with TRBJ2-3; TRBD2 is a possible D gene (5 bases). The CDR3 is 16 residues long. The germline gives CDR1 DFQATT, CDR2 SNEGSKA (reference sequence). V was trimmed by 0 bases and J by 2 bases, leaving 15 bases between them. CDR3 coding DNA: TGCAGTGCTAGAGACGCGGGCCTTCACATCACAGATACGCAGTATTTT. Protein product: CSARDAGLHITDTQYF.

Notes on this clonotype: One junction end disagrees with the germline gene, perhaps due to a read error. V gene TRBV7-9 combines with J gene TRBJ2-1; 7 bases align to TRBD1. Germline V gives CDR1 SEHNR, CDR2 FQNEAQ (reference sequence). This CDR3 comprises 14 residues. The CDR3 nucleotides are TGTGCCTGCAGCTTCGAAAACAGGGGCAATGAGCAGTTCTTC. Translating gives CACSFENRGNEQFF. Variable domain in full (rest from reference TRBV7-9 and TRBJ2-1): DTGVSQNPRHKITKRGQNVTFRCDPISEHNRLYWYRQTLGQGPEFLTYFQNEAQLEKSRLLSDRFSAERPKGSFSTLEIQRTEQGDSAMYLCACSFENRGNEQFFGPGTRLTVL.

This clonotype came up a few times. The chain carries TRBV6-1 and TRBJ2-7; the D gene is possibly TRBD1 (5 bases). Trimming pared 5 bases from V and 2 bases from J, leaving 13 bases between. CDR1 is MNHNS and CDR2 is SASEGT in the germline V gene. This CDR3 has 14 amino acids. The CDR3 DNA sequence: TGTGCCAGCAGTTTTCAGGGTCGGGCCTACGAGCAGTACTTC. It translates to CASSFQGRAYEQYF.

The rearrangement links TRBV15 to TRBJ2-1, with unresolved D. V was clipped by 2 bases and J by 1 base, with 15 bases between them. Germline CDR1 is LNHNV and CDR2 is YYDKDF (reference sequence). The CDR3 is 17 residues long. Written as DNA, the CDR3 is TGTGCCACCAGCAGATCAAACCTAGTGCCTTCCTACAATGAGCAGTTCTTC. Translation: CATSRSNLVPSYNEQFF.

CDR3 sequence reads: CASSFGDGGYTF. The CDR3 nucleotides are TGTGCCAGCAGTTTTGGGGATGGTGGCTACACCTTC. The chain has TRBV12-3 or TRBV12-4 and TRBJ1-2; D ambiguous. CDR3 length equals 12 residues. The germline V and J ends were trimmed by 3 bases and 7 bases, with 9 bases remaining between them.

The V call is TRBV5-1, the J call TRBJ1-1; no reliable D call. V was trimmed by 1 base and J by 1 base, leaving 11 bases between them. CDR1 is SGHRS, CDR2 YFSETQ, per germline. The CDR3 contains 15 residues. The CDR3 spells CASSLMPSTNTEAFF. The CDR3 nucleotides read TGCGCCAGCAGCTTGATGCCCTCGACGAACACTGAAGCTTTCTTT.

This clonotype was detected only a few times. The gene calls are TRBV3-1 and TRBJ2-7, with a possible D match to TRBD1 (6 bases). The J call is doubtful: the DNA matches TRBJ2-5 better. The CDR3 runs to 16 residues. From germline, CDR1 is LGHDT and CDR2 YNNKEL (reference sequence). CDR3 protein: CASSQQGPGPQETQYF. In DNA, the CDR3 is TGTGCCAGCAGCCAACAGGGGCCGGGACCTCAAGAGACCCAGTACTTC.

V gene TRBV20-1 combines with J gene TRBJ1-2; D call uncertain. Germline loops: CDR1 DFQATT, CDR2 SNEGSKA (reference sequence). Between the trimmed V and J ends, which lost 7 bases and 6 bases, there was a span of 15 bases. The CDR3 is 12 residues long. The CDR3 spells CSGTDLLDGYTF. Here the CDR3 DNA reads TGCAGTGGGACGGACCTCTTAGATGGCTACACCTTC.

There are a few counts of this clonotype. The V call is TRBV5-1, the J call TRBJ2-7; D unresolved. The CDR3 totals 14 residues. Per the germline V gene, CDR1 is SGHRS and CDR2 is YFSETQ. V was shortened by 0 bases and J by 0 bases, with 7 bases between the two germline ends. In nucleotides, the CDR3 is TGCGCCAGCAGCTTGGGTCGGATCTCCTACGAGCAGTACTTC. Translated: CASSLGRISYEQYF.

The rearrangement uses TRBV7-9 and TRBJ2-1; TRBD1 aligns across 11 bases. The CDR3 has 15 residues. Germline V gene lookup returns CDR1 SEHNR and CDR2 FQNEAQ (reference sequence). Germline trimming cut 5 bases from V and 6 bases from J; bases unmatched to any gene: 6. The CDR3 sequence is CASSTDRGPSNEQFF. CDR3 sequence (DNA): TGTGCCAGCAGCACGGACAGGGGGCCGTCCAATGAGCAGTTCTTC. The variable domain in full, completed from reference TRBV7-9 and TRBJ2-1, reads DTGVSQNPRHKITKRGQNVTFRCDPISEHNRLYWYRQTLGQGPEFLTYFQNEAQLEKSRLLSDRFSAERPKGSFSTLEIQRTEQGDSAMYLCASSTDRGPSNEQFFGPGTRLTVL.

The rearrangement links TRBV7-9 to TRBJ1-6; D gene ambiguous. The CDR3 totals 15 residues. Trimming cost V 5 bases and J 5 bases, with 13 bases left between them. Germline V gene sequence: CDR1 SEHNR, CDR2 FQNEAQ (reference sequence). CDR3 amino acids: CASSLAVADNSPLHF. The DNA for the CDR3 is TGTGCCAGCAGCCTCGCGGTTGCTGATAATTCACCCCTCCACTTT.